The rows below give T cell receptor beta chains drawn from one sample of a study of lymphopenia after photon versus proton radiotherapy. The protocol was immunoSEQ multiplex PCR, while the TCRdb copy is restricted to in-frame clones and leaves out a portion. Here the sample spans tens of thousands of clones, approximately 82% being singletons. The starting material was peripheral blood, obtained from a patient treated with photon-based radiotherapy. The receptors shown here come from a man over 45 with gastric cancer. CDR3s include the opening cysteine and the closing phenylalanine or tryptophan. D genes are given only for firm matches. A row's size may be missing; if present it is once, few, many or a size class.

D gene | clone size | J gene | V gene | CDR3 DNA | CDR3 protein
TRBD2 | NA | TRBJ2-7 | TRBV4-3 | TGCGCCAGCAGCCAAGATCGGTGGGCTAGCGGCTACGAGCAGTACTTC | CASSQDRWASGYEQYF
NA | NA | TRBJ2-2 | TRBV7-9 | TGTGCCAGCAGCTTAGCGGCTAGCGTAGCAAACGGGGAGCTGTTTTTT | CASSLAASVANGELFF
NA | NA | TRBJ2-7 | TRBV14 | TGTGCCAGCAGCCAAGTTAACTGGGCCTTATCCTACGGGCAGTACTTC | CASSQVNWALSYGQYF
NA | NA | TRBJ2-7 | TRBV28 | TGTGCCAGCAGGATACTGCGAGGGGGGGGATTGTCCTACGAGCAGTACTTC | CASRILRGGGLSYEQYF
TRBD2 | NA | TRBJ2-1 | TRBV4-2 | TGTGCCAGCAGCCAAAGGGGGACTAGCCCTATAAATGAGCAGTTCTTC | CASSQRGTSPINEQFF
NA | NA | TRBJ2-7 | TRBV21-1 | TGTGCCAGCAGCAAACGCGGCAGGAGCCACTCCTACGAGCAGTACTTC | CASSKRGRSHSYEQYF
TRBD2 | NA | TRBJ2-1 | TRBV4-3 | TGCGCCAGCAGCCAAGAGCCGGCTAGCGGGAGTGGGTACAATGAGCAGTTCTTC | CASSQEPASGSGYNEQFF
TRBD1 | NA | TRBJ1-2 | TRBV18 | TGTGCCAGCTCACCACCATTAAACGACAGGGGCACCTATGGCTACACCTTC | CASSPPLNDRGTYGYTF
TRBD2 | NA | TRBJ2-7 | TRBV5-1 | TGCGCCAGCAGCTTGCTCGGGCTAGCGGGCTCCTACGAGCAGTACTTC | CASSLLGLAGSYEQYF
NA | NA | TRBJ1-5 | TRBV2 | TGTGCCAGCAGTGAAGCCCGGCCAGGAAGCCTGATGCCCCAGCATTTT | CASSEARPGSLMPQHF
NA | NA | TRBJ2-7 | TRBV5-4 | TGTGCCAGCAGCTTGGTGGGGGCGGTCTACGAGCAGTACTTC | CASSLVGAVYEQYF
NA | NA | TRBJ1-3 | TRBV7-8 | TGTGCCAGCAGCTTGGTAGGAGGGAACGTCGGAAACACCATATATTTT | CASSLVGGNVGNTIYF
NA | NA | TRBJ2-1 | TRBV6-5 | TGTGCCAGCAGGGAGACTAGTAGGCAGTTCTTC | CASRETSRQFF
NA | NA | TRBJ1-5 | TRBV28 | TGTGCCAGCAGCCCACCAGACAGGCTGAACAATCAGCCCCAGCATTTT | CASSPPDRLNNQPQHF
NA | NA | TRBJ1-4 | TRBV4-2 | TGTGCCAGCAGCCAAGACCCCTCTACAGGGCATGAAAAACTGTTTTTT | CASSQDPSTGHEKLFF
TRBD1 | NA | TRBJ2-7 | TRBV27 | TGTGCCAGCGGTGGACAGGCCAGCTCCTACGAGCAGTACTTC | CASGGQASSYEQYF
NA | NA | TRBJ1-5 | TRBV6-6 | TGTGCCAGCAGTTACTCTCCTAATCAGCCCCAGCATTTT | CASSYSPNQPQHF
NA | NA | TRBJ2-7 | TRBV6-1 | TGTGCCAGCAGTGAAAGTTATATCAGTGTTTTCTCCTACGAGCAGTACTTC | CASSESYISVFSYEQYF
TRBD1 | NA | TRBJ1-2 | TRBV15 | TGTGCCACCAGCAGAGCCGGGACAGGGGTCTATGGCTACACCTTC | CATSRAGTGVYGYTF
NA | few | TRBJ2-1 | TRBV6-1 | TGTGCCAGCAGTGAAACTCCGGGCGGCTCCTACAATGAGCAGTTCTTC | CASSETPGGSYNEQFF
NA | NA | TRBJ2-3 | TRBV9 | TGTGCCAGCAGCGCCCCTAGCACAGATACGCAGTATTTT | CASSAPSTDTQYF
NA | NA | TRBJ2-3 | TRBV10-1 | TGCGCCAGCAGTGCCGGGACACTACACACAGATACGCAGTATTTT | CASSAGTLHTDTQYF
NA | NA | TRBJ1-5 | TRBV19 | TGTGCCAGTACTTTACGGGGAGGCAATCAGCCCCAGCATTTT | CASTLRGGNQPQHF
TRBD1 | few | TRBJ1-1 | TRBV11-2 | TGTGCCAGCAGCCCAAGGGACAGGGAGAACACTGAAGCTTTCTTT | CASSPRDRENTEAFF
TRBD2 | NA | TRBJ2-1 | TRBV19 | TGTGCCAGTAGTCCGGGACTAGCGGCCCCCAATGAGCAGTTCTTC | CASSPGLAAPNEQFF
TRBD1 | NA | TRBJ2-7 | TRBV19 | TGTGCCAGTAGTTCCCGACAGGGAAGTTGGGAGCAGTACTTC | CASSSRQGSWEQYF
NA | once | TRBJ2-1 | TRBV13 | TGTGCCAGCAGCTTAGAGGCGGGATTCGTCAATGAGCAGTTCTTC | CASSLEAGFVNEQFF
NA | NA | TRBJ1-2 | TRBV7-9 | TGTGCCAGCAGCTTTGGAGGGGAAGGTAACTATGGCTACACCTTC | CASSFGGEGNYGYTF
NA | NA | TRBJ1-2 | TRBV29-1 | TGCAGCGTTGAAAGTGCGACCAGACCAGCGTACAACTATGGCTACACCTTC | CSVESATRPAYNYGYTF
TRBD2 | NA | TRBJ2-2 | TRBV19 | TGTGCCAGTAGTACCGGGACTAGCGCGACCGGGGAGCTGTTTTTT | CASSTGTSATGELFF
NA | NA | TRBJ2-3 | TRBV29-1 | TGCAGCGTTGCGGTGTACCCCAGCACAGATACGCAGTATTTT | CSVAVYPSTDTQYF
TRBD2 | NA | TRBJ2-3 | TRBV7-9 | TGTGCCAGCAGCAGTAGCGGGATGAGGACAGATACGCAGTATTTT | CASSSSGMRTDTQYF
NA | once | TRBJ2-7 | TRBV9 | TGTGCCAGCAGCGTAGGAGGAGGCGGCTACGAGCAGTACTTC | CASSVGGGGYEQYF
NA | NA | TRBJ2-7 | TRBV7-4 | TGTGCCAGCAGCCAGTCCCGGGACGACTACGAGCAGTACTTC | CASSQSRDDYEQYF
NA | NA | TRBJ2-3 | TRBV5-1 | TGCGCCAGCAGCTGGGCACTATCTTCTAGCACAGATACGCAGTATTTT | CASSWALSSSTDTQYF
NA | NA | TRBJ1-5 | TRBV5-8 | TGTGCCAGCAGCTTAGGCAATCAGCCCCAGCATTTT | CASSLGNQPQHF
NA | NA | TRBJ1-1 | TRBV5-5 | TGTGCCAGCAGCTTGGTGCAGAGGAGCACTGAAGCTTTCTTT | CASSLVQRSTEAFF
NA | NA | TRBJ1-2 | TRBV28 | TGTGCCAGCAACGCCGGGCAGGTCCATGGCTACACCTTC | CASNAGQVHGYTF
NA | NA | TRBJ2-1 | TRBV6-1 | TGTGCCAGCAAGGCTAGCCCCCTTGTGGATGAGCAGTTCTTC | CASKASPLVDEQFF
NA | once | TRBJ1-5 | TRBV6-1 | TGTGCCAGCAGTGATGGAAGACGGGCCGGCGATCAGCCCCAGCATTTT | CASSDGRRAGDQPQHF
NA | once | TRBJ2-7 | TRBV28 | TGTGCCAGCAGTTTTTTCGGGGGGCCGCGGGAGCAGTACTTC | CASSFFGGPREQYF
NA | NA | TRBJ1-1 | TRBV19 | TGTGCCAGTAGTATTCCGGTGGGCACTGAAGCTTTCTTT | CASSIPVGTEAFF
NA | NA | TRBJ2-7 | TRBV7-6 | TGTGCCAGCAGCTTAGCAGGGGGCGGGAACGAGCAGTACTTC | CASSLAGGGNEQYF
TRBD1 | NA | TRBJ1-2 | TRBV19 | TGTGCCAGTAGTAAACTACAGGGGAAGTATGGCTACACCTTC | CASSKLQGKYGYTF
NA | NA | TRBJ1-3 | TRBV2 | TGTGCCAGCAGGGAGGACAGCGCAGGAAACACCATATATTTT | CASREDSAGNTIYF
NA | NA | TRBJ2-7 | TRBV5-4 | TGTGCCAGCAGCCCTGGAGGCTACGAGCAGTACTTC | CASSPGGYEQYF
TRBD1 | NA | TRBJ2-7 | TRBV6-6 | TGTGCCAGCAGTTACTCCACCGGGACAGGGGTGCCCGAGCAGTACTTC | CASSYSTGTGVPEQYF
NA | once | TRBJ1-6 | TRBV30 | TGTGCCTGGAGTGTAGCAGGGCGTAACTCCAATTCACCCCTCCACTTT | CAWSVAGRNSNSPLHF
NA | NA | TRBJ2-7 | TRBV2 | TGTGCCAGCAGTGAAGTCGTTGCCTACGAGCAGTACTTC | CASSEVVAYEQYF
TRBD1 | NA | TRBJ1-2 | TRBV5-6 | TGTGCCAGCAGCTGGGACAGGGCTCGCGGTGGCTACACCTTC | CASSWDRARGGYTF
TRBD1 | NA | TRBJ1-2 | TRBV9 | TGTGCCAGCAGCATTCAGGGGGCCGTGGACTATGGCTACACCTTC | CASSIQGAVDYGYTF
NA | NA | TRBJ2-1 | TRBV11-2 | TGTGCCAGCAGCCGTGGTCAGCATGAGCAGTTCTTC | CASSRGQHEQFF
TRBD2 | NA | TRBJ2-5 | TRBV7-7 | TGTGCCAGCAGCTATAGCGGGAGCGGGGAGACCCAGTACTTC | CASSYSGSGETQYF
TRBD1 | NA | TRBJ2-7 | TRBV28 | TGTGCCAGCAGACAGGGGCGCTACGAGCAGTACTTC | CASRQGRYEQYF
NA | NA | TRBJ2-5 | TRBV11-3 | TGTGCCAGCAGCTTAAATATGTTCGAGACCCAGTACTTC | CASSLNMFETQYF
NA | NA | TRBJ2-2 | TRBV4-1 | TGCGCCAGCAGCCAAGATTCCACAGGGAGGGTCGGGGAGCTGTTTTTT | CASSQDSTGRVGELFF
TRBD2 | NA | TRBJ2-5 | TRBV5-6 | TGTGCCAGCAGAAAGCGGGACGTAGAGACCCAGTACTTC | CASRKRDVETQYF